This passage covers 27 T cell receptor beta chains from one sample sequenced in a study of OX40 agonist ivuxolimab in advanced cancers. The protocol was immunoSEQ multiplex PCR, while the TCRdb copy is restricted to in-frame clones and leaves out a portion. This table has about 68,000 clones, 75% to 95% appearing once. The input for sequencing was CD4+ or CD8+ T cells sorted from blood, taken in a trial of the OX40 agonist ivuxolimab. The receptor set was obtained from an adult with an advanced solid tumor such as melanoma, head and neck, liver or kidney cancer.

The chain recombines TRBV6-5 with TRBJ2-1; 7 nucleotides line up with TRBD1. Trimming cost V 0 bases and J 4 bases; bases outside gene matches: 3. CDR3 length: 15 residues. Looked up from germline, CDR1 is MNHEY and CDR2 is SVGAGI. The CDR3 is CASSYSQGFYNEQFF. CDR3 in DNA: TGTGCCAGCAGTTACTCACAGGGGTTTTACAATGAGCAGTTCTTC.

This rearrangement joins TRBV6-6 to TRBJ2-3, with a tentative D call TRBD2 (7 bases). CDR3 length equals 12 residues. Deletions cut 9 bases from V and 4 bases from J, with 11 bases between. The germline gives CDR1 MNHNY, CDR2 SVGAGI (reference sequence). The CDR3 coding sequence is TGTGCCAGTCGGGGGGCATCAGATACGCAGTATTTT. This codes for CASRGASDTQYF.

The chain has TRBV14 and TRBJ2-5, with D possibly being TRBD1 or TRBD2 (5 bases each). The length of the CDR3 is 16 residues. CDR1 and CDR2 (germline): SGHDN, FVKESK. With 8 bases removed from V and 2 bases from J, the gap between germline ends came to 21 bases. The CDR3 loop reads CASAPKKGTFQETQYF. The CDR3 nucleotides read TGTGCCAGCGCACCAAAGAAGGGGACCTTTCAAGAGACCCAGTACTTC.

The chain carries TRBV9 and TRBJ2-3, with 8 nucleotides matching TRBD2. V shed 6 bases, J shed 4 bases, and the junction held 10 bases outside the gene matches. This CDR3 contains 15 residues. CDR1 is SGDLS, CDR2 YYNGEE, per germline. The CDR3 loop is CASTPGGGQADTQYF. CDR3 bases: TGTGCCAGCACTCCCGGGGGGGGGCAAGCAGATACGCAGTATTTT.

The rearrangement links TRBV6-5 to TRBJ1-1; TRBD1 agrees at 10 bases. The CDR3 loop spans 14 amino acids. J lost 5 bases, V lost 6 bases, and 6 bases had no gene match. Germline V gene data show CDR1 as MNHEY and CDR2 as SVGAGI. The CDR3 loop is CASRIGQGGTEAFF. The CDR3 DNA reads as TGTGCCAGCAGGATCGGACAGGGGGGAACTGAAGCTTTCTTT.

V gene TRBV10-1 combines with J gene TRBJ2-5; TRBD1 aligns across 8 bases. CDR3 length equals 13 residues. The V segment lost 6 bases and the J segment 4 bases; nucleotides outside the gene matches: 4. Germline assignment: CDR1 WNHNN and CDR2 SYGVQD (reference sequence). The CDR3 loop reads CASSGDRGETQYF. The CDR3 coding sequence is TGCGCCAGCAGCGGAGACAGGGGAGAGACCCAGTACTTC.

V and J are TRBV5-1 and TRBJ2-7, with 8 bases lining up with TRBD1. This CDR3 is 15 amino acids long. V trimming: 4 bases; J trimming: 0 bases; junction bases outside the gene matches: 6. CDR1 SGHRS and CDR2 YFSETQ come from the germline V gene. The CDR3 region has the DNA TGCGCCAGCAGCCTGCAGGGGGCCGTCTCCTACGAGCAGTACTTC. This translates into CASSLQGAVSYEQYF.

This clone was seen a single time. This chain uses TRBV11-2 with TRBJ2-7, with 11 bases fitting TRBD2. The CDR3 has 15 amino acids. The germline gives CDR1 SGHAT, CDR2 FQNNGV. V gave up 5 bases and J gave up 5 bases; unmatched junction bases: 8. This chain's CDR3 is CASSRVAGGRDEQYF. The CDR3 DNA reads TGTGCCAGCAGCCGTGTAGCGGGGGGGAGGGACGAGCAGTACTTC.

This clone appeared once. CDR3 coding DNA: TGTGCCAGCAGCTTACCGCCCGAGCCCGCCGGCGAGCAGTACTTC. It translates to CASSLPPEPAGEQYF. The chain couples TRBV11-3 to TRBJ2-7; D gene unclear. V lost 2 bases and J 6 bases, leaving 17 bases between the germline ends. The CDR3 loop spans 15 amino acids. Germline lookup yields CDR1 SGHNT and CDR2 YENEEA. Complete variable domain (other parts from reference TRBV11-3 and TRBJ2-7): EAGVVQSPRYKIIEKKQPVAFWCNPISGHNTLYWYLQNLGQGPELLIRYENEEAVDDSQLPKDRFSAERLKGVDSTLKIQPAELGDSAVYLCASSLPPEPAGEQYFGPGTRLTVT.

This chain joins TRBV10-3 and TRBJ2-7; 10 positions match TRBD1. The junction had 1 base not matched to a gene; V was cut back by 6 bases and J by 2 bases. Germline CDR1 reads ENHRY; CDR2 reads SYGVKD. CDR3 length: 13 residues. CDR3 sequence reads: CAIRGQGAYEQYF. CDR3 DNA sequence: TGTGCCATCAGAGGACAGGGGGCCTACGAGCAGTACTTC.

This chain connects TRBV10-3 to TRBJ2-2, with 9 bases aligning to TRBD1. CDR3 length equals 14 residues. Germline CDR1 and CDR2: ENHRY and SYGVKD. V lost 9 bases, J lost 5 bases, and 7 bases stayed unmatched. The CDR3 loop reads CAISPDRGTGELFF. The CDR3 nucleotides are TGTGCCATATCCCCCGACAGGGGGACCGGGGAGCTGTTTTTT.

V gene TRBV5-4 combines with J gene TRBJ2-5; 9 nucleotides agree with TRBD2. This CDR3 spans 16 amino acids. Germline CDR1 reads SGHNT; CDR2 reads YYREEE (reference sequence). V was pared by 5 bases and J by 0 bases, with 8 bases of the junction left unmatched. CDR3 protein: CASRPASSGDQETQYF. CDR3 DNA: TGTGCCAGCAGACCAGCGTCTAGCGGGGACCAAGAGACCCAGTACTTC. Based on the CDR3 plus reference TRBV5-4 and TRBJ2-5, the full variable domain is ETGVTQSPTHLIKTRGQQVTLRCSSQSGHNTVSWYQQALGQGPQFIFQYYREEENGRGNFPPRFSGLQFPNYSSELNVNALELDDSALYLCASRPASSGDQETQYFGPGTRLLVL.

The chain employs TRBV19 and TRBJ2-7, with 13 bases lining up with TRBD2. Germline V gene data show CDR1 as LNHDA and CDR2 as SQIVND (reference sequence). This CDR3 region has 19 residues. The ends lost 1 base at V and 3 bases at J; junction bases unmatched: 12. The CDR3 reads CASSIVKGLAGERSYEQYF. Written as DNA, the CDR3 is TGTGCCAGTAGTATAGTGAAAGGACTAGCGGGAGAAAGGAGCTACGAGCAGTACTTC.

This rearrangement joins TRBV9 to TRBJ1-2, with 7 bases matching TRBD1. The CDR3 is 15 amino acids. V lost 3 bases and J lost 6; bases outside the gene matches: 11. Germline assignment: CDR1 SGDLS and CDR2 YYNGEE. CDR3 DNA: TGTGCCAGCAGCGAAAGGGGGGTCCAGGGGGATGGCTACACCTTC. Amino acids: CASSERGVQGDGYTF. Together with reference TRBV9 and TRBJ1-2, the CDR3 gives the full variable domain: DSGVTQTPKHLITATGQRVTLRCSPRSGDLSVYWYQQSLDQGLQFLIQYYNGEERAKGNILERFSAQQFPDLHSELNLSSLELGDSALYFCASSERGVQGDGYTFGSGTRLTVV.

The V call is TRBV5-1, the J call TRBJ2-3; 13 bases line up with TRBD2. This CDR3 has 15 amino acids. The V segment lost 4 bases and the J segment 3 bases; nucleotides outside the gene matches: 2. In germline, CDR1 is SGHRS, CDR2 YFSETQ. CDR3 sequence (DNA): TGCGCCAGCAGCCCGGGACTAGCGGGGACAGATACGCAGTATTTT. Protein product: CASSPGLAGTDTQYF.

The chain uses TRBV18 and TRBJ2-2, with D possibly being TRBD1 or TRBD2 (5 bases each). Germline CDR1 and CDR2: KGHSH and LQKENI. Trimming removed 5 bases from V and 4 bases from J, with 20 bases in between. CDR3 length equals 17 residues. The CDR3 sequence: CASSARSGTLVTGELFF. The CDR3 coding sequence is TGTGCCAGCTCAGCAAGATCAGGGACCCTGGTCACCGGGGAGCTGTTTTTT. Full variable domain (outside the CDR3, taken from reference TRBV18 and TRBJ2-2): NAGVMQNPRHLVRRRGQEARLRCSPMKGHSHVYWYRQLPEEGLKFMVYLQKENIIDESGMPKERFSAEFPKEGPSILRIQQVVRGDSAAYFCASSARSGTLVTGELFFGEGSRLTVL.

The genes are TRBV18 and TRBJ1-4, with a weak D call TRBD1 (5 bases). Germline lookup yields CDR1 KGHSH and CDR2 LQKENI. The CDR3 is 14 amino acids. Trimming removed 1 base from V and 11 bases from J, with 14 bases in between. For the CDR3, the DNA is TGTGCCAGCTCACCACTGGAAGGGCAGGGTAAACTGTTTTTT. This translates into CASSPLEGQGKLFF.

The rearrangement links TRBV13 to TRBJ2-1; a possible D gene is TRBD2 (5 bases). This CDR3 is built from 15 residues. Deletions cut 6 bases from V and 7 bases from J, with 19 bases between. Germline values: CDR1 PRHDT, CDR2 FYEKMQ (reference sequence). CDR3 coding DNA: TGTGCCAGCAGTCCCCAGACGAGGGAGAGGAATGAGCAGTTCTTC. Encoded protein: CASSPQTRERNEQFF. Full variable domain (outside the CDR3, taken from reference TRBV13 and TRBJ2-1): AAGVIQSPRHLIKEKRETATLKCYPIPRHDTVYWYQQGPGQDPQFLISFYEKMQSDKGSIPDRFSAQQFSDYHSELNMSSLELGDSALYFCASSPQTRERNEQFFGPGTRLTVL.

The gene calls are TRBV25-1 and TRBJ2-1, with TRBD1 matching over 12 bases. CDR1 and CDR2 from the germline V gene are MGHDK and SYGVNS. V trimming: 6 bases; J trimming: 7 bases; junction bases outside the gene matches: 10. The CDR3 spans 16 residues. The CDR3 sequence: CASSYPRGQGANEQFF. CDR3 nucleotides: TGTGCCAGCAGCTACCCTAGGGGACAGGGGGCGAATGAGCAGTTCTTC.

The V call is TRBV18, the J call TRBJ1-1; perhaps TRBD1 as D (5 bases). Germline CDR1 and CDR2: KGHSH and LQKENI. This CDR3 spans 15 amino acids. Trimming removed 5 bases from V and 3 bases from J, with 16 bases in between. CDR3 in amino acids: CASSSGDRRDTEAFF. In nucleotides, the CDR3 is TGTGCCAGCTCATCGGGGGACCGCAGGGACACTGAAGCTTTCTTT.

V and J are TRBV9 and TRBJ2-3; D not resolved. Trimming cost V 0 bases and J 6 bases, with 14 bases left between them. Looked up from germline, CDR1 is SGDLS and CDR2 is YYNGEE. The CDR3 has 15 residues. The CDR3 DNA follows: TGTGCCAGCAGCGTAGCTACACCTCAAGGGGATACGCAGTATTTT. Protein product: CASSVATPQGDTQYF. Full variable domain (missing parts from reference TRBV9 and TRBJ2-3): DSGVTQTPKHLITATGQRVTLRCSPRSGDLSVYWYQQSLDQGLQFLIQYYNGEERAKGNILERFSAQQFPDLHSELNLSSLELGDSALYFCASSVATPQGDTQYFGPGTRLTVL.

The chain employs TRBV7-9 and TRBJ2-2; 7 nucleotides align to TRBD1. V trimming: 3 bases; J trimming: 6 bases; junction bases outside the gene matches: 7. Germline V lookup: CDR1 SEHNR, CDR2 FQNEAQ (reference sequence). The length of the CDR3 is 15 residues. CDR3 sequence (DNA): TGTGCCAGCAGCTTGGGTCAGGGGGTTTCCGGGGAGCTGTTTTTT. Protein product: CASSLGQGVSGELFF.

This chain links TRBV19 with TRBJ1-2, with D uncertain. Between the trimmed V and J ends, which lost 4 bases and 4 bases, there was a span of 16 bases. CDR1 is LNHDA, CDR2 SQIVND, per germline (reference sequence). The CDR3 has 15 residues. CDR3 loop: CASSRISQPLYGYTF. CDR3 DNA: TGTGCCAGTAGTAGGATTTCACAGCCGCTCTATGGCTACACCTTC.

The V gene is TRBV5-4, the J gene TRBJ2-6; D unresolved. CDR1 and CDR2 (germline): SGHNT, YYREEE (reference sequence). This CDR3 has 15 amino acids. Trimming removed 0 bases at V and 2 bases at J, with 6 bases between. CDR3 loop: CASSLGLTGANVLTF. The CDR3 DNA reads TGTGCCAGCAGCTTGGGGCTGACTGGGGCCAACGTCCTGACTTTC.

The count of this clone is one. V gene TRBV19 combines with J gene TRBJ1-4, with 10 bases that match TRBD1. The V gene end was trimmed by 4 bases and the J gene end by 3 bases; junction bases not matched to a gene: 2. The length of the CDR3 is 15 residues. Germline V lookup: CDR1 LNHDA, CDR2 SQIVND (reference sequence). CDR3 bases: TGTGCCAGTAGTAACGACAGGGGGCCTAATGAAAAACTGTTTTTT. Residues: CASSNDRGPNEKLFF.

CDR3 nucleotide sequence: TGTGCCAGCAGCTTAGATCTGGGCAGGACCGGGGAGCTGTTTTTT. Translating gives CASSLDLGRTGELFF. The V gene is TRBV11-2, the J gene TRBJ2-2; D gene unclear. The CDR3 is made up of 15 amino acids. Trimming took 0 bases from V and 5 from J, leaving 10 bases between them. Germline assignment: CDR1 SGHAT and CDR2 FQNNGV.

The chain joins TRBV5-1 to TRBJ2-1, with D possibly matching TRBD1 (6 bases). This CDR3 has 14 residues. V lost 5 bases, J lost 7 bases, and 16 bases lay in between. The germline V gene encodes CDR1 SGHRS and CDR2 YFSETQ. The chain's CDR3 is CASRIGDNQNEQFF. DNA of the CDR3: TGCGCCAGCAGGATCGGGGACAACCAAAATGAGCAGTTCTTC.